The subject of this entry is one TCR beta chain. The source of the sample is a study of blood T cell repertoires in COVID-19. The table came from immunoSEQ multiplex PCR; TCRdb's copy has only in-frame clones and leaves some out. Counted here are approximately 270,000 clones, 70% to 90% occurring once; the ten biggest clones make up more than 9.5%. CDR1 and CDR2 (germline): SGHVS, FQNEAQ. The CDR3 is 15 residues long. With 2 bases removed from V and 6 bases from J, the gap between germline ends came to 16 bases. The material sequenced was peripheral blood. The source is a woman in her 70s with acute or convalescent COVID-19. This sequence joins TRBV7-8 and TRBJ1-1; a weak D match, TRBD1 (6 bases). CDR3 nucleotide sequence: TGTGCCAGCAGCTTATTAGTCCAGGGGCAAGCTGAAGCTTTCTTT. Its protein is CASSLLVQGQAEAFF.